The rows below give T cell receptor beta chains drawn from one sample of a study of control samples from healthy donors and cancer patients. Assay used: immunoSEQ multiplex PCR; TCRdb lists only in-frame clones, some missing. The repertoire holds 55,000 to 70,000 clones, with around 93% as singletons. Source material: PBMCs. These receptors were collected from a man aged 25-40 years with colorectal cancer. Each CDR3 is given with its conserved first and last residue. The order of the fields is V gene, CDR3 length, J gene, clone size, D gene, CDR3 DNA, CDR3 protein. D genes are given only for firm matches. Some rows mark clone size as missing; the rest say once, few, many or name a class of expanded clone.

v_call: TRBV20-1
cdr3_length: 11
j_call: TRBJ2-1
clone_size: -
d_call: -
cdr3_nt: TGCAGTGCTAGAGCTGACAATGAGCAGTTCTTC
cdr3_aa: CSARADNEQFF

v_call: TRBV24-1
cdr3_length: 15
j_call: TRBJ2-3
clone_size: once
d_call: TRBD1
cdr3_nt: TGTGCCACCAGTGCCCGACAGGGGTTGGGAGATACGCAGTATTTT
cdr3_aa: CATSARQGLGDTQYF

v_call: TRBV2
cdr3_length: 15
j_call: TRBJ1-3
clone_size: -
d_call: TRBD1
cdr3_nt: TGTGCCAGCAGTCAAGGGACAGGGGTTGGAAACACCATATATTTT
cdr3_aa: CASSQGTGVGNTIYF

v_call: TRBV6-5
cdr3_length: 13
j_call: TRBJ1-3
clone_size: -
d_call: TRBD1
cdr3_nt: TGTGCCAGCAGAGCGACAGGGGGAAACACCATATATTTT
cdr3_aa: CASRATGGNTIYF

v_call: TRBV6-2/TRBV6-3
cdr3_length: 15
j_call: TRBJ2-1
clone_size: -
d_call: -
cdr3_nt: TGTGCCAGCAGTTACGAGTGGGCCGCGAACAATGAGCAGTTCTTC
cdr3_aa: CASSYEWAANNEQFF

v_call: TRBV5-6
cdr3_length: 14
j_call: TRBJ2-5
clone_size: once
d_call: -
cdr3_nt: TGTGCCAGCAGCTATACAGGGCCCCAAGAGACCCAGTACTTC
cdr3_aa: CASSYTGPQETQYF

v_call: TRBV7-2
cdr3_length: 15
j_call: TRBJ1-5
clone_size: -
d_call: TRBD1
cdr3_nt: TGTGCCAGCAGCGGAGGGGGACAGGGCCTTAGGCCCCAGCATTTT
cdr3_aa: CASSGGGQGLRPQHF

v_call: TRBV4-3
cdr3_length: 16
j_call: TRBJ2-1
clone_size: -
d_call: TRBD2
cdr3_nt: TGCGCCAGCAGCCGCATACTAGCGGGGGGGCTTCATGAGCAGTTCTTC
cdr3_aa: CASSRILAGGLHEQFF

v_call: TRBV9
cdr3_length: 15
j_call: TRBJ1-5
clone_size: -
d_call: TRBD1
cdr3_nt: TGTGCCAGCGGTTCAGGGGGCGCCCGGAATCAGCCCCAGCATTTT
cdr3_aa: CASGSGGARNQPQHF

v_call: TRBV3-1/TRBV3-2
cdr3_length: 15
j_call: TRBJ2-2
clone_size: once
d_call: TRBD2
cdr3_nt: TGTGCCAGCAGCCTAGCGGGGGGGAACACCGGGGAGCTGTTTTTT
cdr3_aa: CASSLAGGNTGELFF

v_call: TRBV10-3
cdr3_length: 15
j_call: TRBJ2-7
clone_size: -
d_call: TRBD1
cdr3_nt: TGTGCCATCAGTGACACCGGGACAGGGTTGCACGAGCAGTACTTC
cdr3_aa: CAISDTGTGLHEQYF

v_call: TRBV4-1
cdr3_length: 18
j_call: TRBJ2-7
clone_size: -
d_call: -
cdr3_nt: TGCGCCAGCAGCCAAACCGCCGTCGCTTCTTGGAGCTCCTACGAGCAGTACTTC
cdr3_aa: CASSQTAVASWSSYEQYF

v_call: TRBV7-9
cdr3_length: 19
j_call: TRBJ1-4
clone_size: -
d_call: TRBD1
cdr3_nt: TGTGCCAGCAGCTTGGGACAGGATCTTGACTTTGCAACTAATGAAAAACTGTTTTTT
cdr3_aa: CASSLGQDLDFATNEKLFF

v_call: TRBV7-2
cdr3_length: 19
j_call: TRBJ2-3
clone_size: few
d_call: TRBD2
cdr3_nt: TGTGCCAGCAGCCCTAGGGGGGGGATAGGACTAGCGGGGACAGATACGCAGTATTTT
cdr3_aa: CASSPRGGIGLAGTDTQYF

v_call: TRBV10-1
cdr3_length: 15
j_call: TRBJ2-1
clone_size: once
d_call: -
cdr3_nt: TGCGCCAGCTCCGGAGCTTTTGGGGGGCAGGGTGAGCAGTTCTTC
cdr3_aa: CASSGAFGGQGEQFF

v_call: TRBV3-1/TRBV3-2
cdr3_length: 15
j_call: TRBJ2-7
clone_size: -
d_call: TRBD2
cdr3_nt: TGTGCCAGCAGCCGATCTAGCGGGGAGACTTACGAGCAGTACTTC
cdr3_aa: CASSRSSGETYEQYF

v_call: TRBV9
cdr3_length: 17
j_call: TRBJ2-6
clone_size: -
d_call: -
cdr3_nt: TGTGCCAGCAGCGTAGGCCAGTGGGCCTCTGGGGCCAACGTCCTGACTTTC
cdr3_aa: CASSVGQWASGANVLTF

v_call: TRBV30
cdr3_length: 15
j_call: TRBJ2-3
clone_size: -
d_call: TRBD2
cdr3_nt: TGTGCCTGGAGTGGAGCGGGGGGCTTTAGAGGTACGCAGTATTTT
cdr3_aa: CAWSGAGGFRGTQYF

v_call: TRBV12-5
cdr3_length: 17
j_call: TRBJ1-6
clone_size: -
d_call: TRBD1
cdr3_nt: TGTGCTAGTGGTTGGACACCCTGGGGACAGGAGATTTCACCCCTCCACTTT
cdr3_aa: CASGWTPWGQEISPLHF

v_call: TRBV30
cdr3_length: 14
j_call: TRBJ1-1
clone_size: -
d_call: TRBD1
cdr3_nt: TGTGCCTGGAGAGGGGACAGGGCGAACACTGAAGCTTTCTTT
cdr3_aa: CAWRGDRANTEAFF

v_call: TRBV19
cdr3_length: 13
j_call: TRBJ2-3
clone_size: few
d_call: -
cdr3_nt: TGTGCCAGTAGTGACCGGGACCCAGATACGCAGTATTTT
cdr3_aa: CASSDRDPDTQYF

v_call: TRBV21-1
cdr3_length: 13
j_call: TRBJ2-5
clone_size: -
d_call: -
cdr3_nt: TGTGCCAGCAGCAATTGGGGGGCAGAGACCCAGTACTTC
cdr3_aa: CASSNWGAETQYF

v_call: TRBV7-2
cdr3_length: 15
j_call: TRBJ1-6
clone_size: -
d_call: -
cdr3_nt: TGTGCCAGCAGCTCCTGGACAAGGGGAAATTCACCCCTCCACTTT
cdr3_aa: CASSSWTRGNSPLHF

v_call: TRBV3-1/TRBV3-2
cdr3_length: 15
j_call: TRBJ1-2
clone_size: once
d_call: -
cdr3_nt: TGTGCCAGCAGCCAAGGCCCTAGTGGGGGATATGGCTACACCTTC
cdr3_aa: CASSQGPSGGYGYTF

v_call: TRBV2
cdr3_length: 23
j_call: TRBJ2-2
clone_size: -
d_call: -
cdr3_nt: TGTGCCAGCAGTGGAAGCGATCGACTGGGTGAACAGAAAACACCAACAATCTCCGGGGAGCTGTTTTTT
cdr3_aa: CASSGSDRLGEQKTPTISGELFF

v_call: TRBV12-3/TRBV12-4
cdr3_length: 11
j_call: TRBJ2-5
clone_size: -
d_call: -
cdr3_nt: TGTGCCAGCAGCCCTCTGGAGACCCAGTACTTC
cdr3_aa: CASSPLETQYF

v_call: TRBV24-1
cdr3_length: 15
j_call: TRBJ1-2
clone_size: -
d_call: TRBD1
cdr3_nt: TGTGCCACCAGTGATGCTCCACAGGGGGTCTATGGCTACACCTTC
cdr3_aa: CATSDAPQGVYGYTF

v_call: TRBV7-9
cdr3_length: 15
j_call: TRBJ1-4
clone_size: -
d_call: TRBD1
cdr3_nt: TGTGCCAGCAGCTTGAACAGGGGGCAAGAAGAAAAACTGTTTTTT
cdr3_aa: CASSLNRGQEEKLFF